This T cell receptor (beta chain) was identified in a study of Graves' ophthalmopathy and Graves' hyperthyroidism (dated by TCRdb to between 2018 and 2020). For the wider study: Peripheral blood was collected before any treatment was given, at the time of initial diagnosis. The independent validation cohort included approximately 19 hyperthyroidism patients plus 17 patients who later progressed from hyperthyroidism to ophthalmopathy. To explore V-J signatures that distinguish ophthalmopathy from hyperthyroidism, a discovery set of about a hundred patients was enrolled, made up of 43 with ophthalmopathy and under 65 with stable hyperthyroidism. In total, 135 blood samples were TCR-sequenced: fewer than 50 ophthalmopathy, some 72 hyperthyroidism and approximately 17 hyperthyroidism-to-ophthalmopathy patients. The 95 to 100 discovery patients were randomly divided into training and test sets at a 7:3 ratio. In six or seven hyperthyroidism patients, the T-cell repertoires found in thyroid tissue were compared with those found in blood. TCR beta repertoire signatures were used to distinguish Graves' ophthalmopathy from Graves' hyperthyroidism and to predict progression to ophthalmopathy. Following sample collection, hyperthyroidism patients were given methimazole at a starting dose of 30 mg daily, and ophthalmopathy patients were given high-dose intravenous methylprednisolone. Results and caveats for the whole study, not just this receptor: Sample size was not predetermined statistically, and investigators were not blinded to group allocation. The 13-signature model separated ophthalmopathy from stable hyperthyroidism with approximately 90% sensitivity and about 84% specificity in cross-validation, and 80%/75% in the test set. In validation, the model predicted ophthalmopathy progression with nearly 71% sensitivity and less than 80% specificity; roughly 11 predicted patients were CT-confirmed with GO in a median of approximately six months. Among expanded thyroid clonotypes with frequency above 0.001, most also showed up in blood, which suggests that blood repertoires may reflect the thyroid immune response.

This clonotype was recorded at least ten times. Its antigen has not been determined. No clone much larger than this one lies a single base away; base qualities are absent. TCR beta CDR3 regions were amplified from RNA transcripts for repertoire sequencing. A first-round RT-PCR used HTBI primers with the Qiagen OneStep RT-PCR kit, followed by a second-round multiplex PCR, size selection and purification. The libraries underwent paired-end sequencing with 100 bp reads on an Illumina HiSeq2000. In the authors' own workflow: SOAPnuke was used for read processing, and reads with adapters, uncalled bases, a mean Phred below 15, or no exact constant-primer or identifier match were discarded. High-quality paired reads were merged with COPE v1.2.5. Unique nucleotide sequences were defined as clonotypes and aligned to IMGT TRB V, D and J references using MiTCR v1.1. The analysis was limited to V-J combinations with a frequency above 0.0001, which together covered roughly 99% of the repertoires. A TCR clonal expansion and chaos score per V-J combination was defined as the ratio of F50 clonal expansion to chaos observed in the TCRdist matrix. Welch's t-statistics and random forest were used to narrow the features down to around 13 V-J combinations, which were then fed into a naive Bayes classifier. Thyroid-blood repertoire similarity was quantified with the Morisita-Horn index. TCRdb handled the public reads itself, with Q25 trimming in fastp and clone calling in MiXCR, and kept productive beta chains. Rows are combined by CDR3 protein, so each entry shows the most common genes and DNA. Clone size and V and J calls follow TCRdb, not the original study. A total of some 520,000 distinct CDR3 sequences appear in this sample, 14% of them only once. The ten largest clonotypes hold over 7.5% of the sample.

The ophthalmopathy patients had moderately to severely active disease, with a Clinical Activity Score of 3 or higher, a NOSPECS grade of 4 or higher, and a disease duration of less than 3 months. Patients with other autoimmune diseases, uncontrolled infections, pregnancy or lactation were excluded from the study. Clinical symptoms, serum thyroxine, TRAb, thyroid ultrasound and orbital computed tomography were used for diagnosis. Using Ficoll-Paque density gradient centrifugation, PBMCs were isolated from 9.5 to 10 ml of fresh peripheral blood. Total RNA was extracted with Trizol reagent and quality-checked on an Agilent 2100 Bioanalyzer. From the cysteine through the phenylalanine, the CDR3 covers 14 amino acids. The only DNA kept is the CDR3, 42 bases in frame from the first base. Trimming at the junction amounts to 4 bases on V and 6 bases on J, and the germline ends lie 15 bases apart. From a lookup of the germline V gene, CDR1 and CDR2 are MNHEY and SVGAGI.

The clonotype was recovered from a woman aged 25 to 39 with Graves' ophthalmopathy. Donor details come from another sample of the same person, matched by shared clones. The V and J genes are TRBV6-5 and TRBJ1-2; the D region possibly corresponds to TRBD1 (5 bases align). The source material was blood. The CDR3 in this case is CASSWAQGGDGYTF. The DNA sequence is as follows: TGTGCCAGCAGTTGGGCTCAGGGAGGAGATGGCTACACCTTC.